This T cell receptor (beta chain) was recovered during a study of vaccination and CD4 T cells after COVID-19. Treatment meaning: 10-day PBMC culture with coronavirus spike peptide pools or control peptides (ViraFEST assay). This clonotype occurred once. What it binds is not known. Cultured CD4+ T cell DNA underwent sequencing with the Oncomine TCR Beta short-read assay. TCRdb re-analysed the PCR reads in MiXCR, keeping a single row per CDR3 protein. This table has roughly 13,000 distinct CDR3 sequences, approximately 61% appearing once. The CDR3 is 20 amino acids. The trim removed 5 bases at V and 6 bases at J, leaving 24 bases unmatched. Germline V gene data show CDR1 as SGHTA and CDR2 as FQGNSA.

This TCR was sampled from a human donor who had recovered from COVID-19. Sequencing was carried out using CD4+ T cells from blood, cultured in vitro. The chain recombines TRBV7-2 with TRBJ2-5, with 10 bases that match TRBD2. CDR3 loop: CASSPIYEIWIAGGVKTQYF. The CDR3 nucleotides read TGTGCCAGCAGCCCAATTTATGAAATATGGATAGCGGGAGGTGTAAAGACCCAGTACTTC.